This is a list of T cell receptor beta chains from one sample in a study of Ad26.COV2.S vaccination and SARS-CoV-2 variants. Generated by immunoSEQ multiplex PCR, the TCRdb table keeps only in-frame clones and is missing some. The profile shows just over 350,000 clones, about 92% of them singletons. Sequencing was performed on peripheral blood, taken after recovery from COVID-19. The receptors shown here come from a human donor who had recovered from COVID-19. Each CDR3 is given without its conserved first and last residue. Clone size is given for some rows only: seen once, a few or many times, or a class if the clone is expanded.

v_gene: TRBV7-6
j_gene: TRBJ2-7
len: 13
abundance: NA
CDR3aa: ASSLEGLSSYEQY

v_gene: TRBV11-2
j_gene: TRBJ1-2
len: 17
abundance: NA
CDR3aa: ASSPVWLSEFQANYGYT

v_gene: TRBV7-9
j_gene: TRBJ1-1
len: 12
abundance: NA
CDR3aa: ASSPLGRNTEAF

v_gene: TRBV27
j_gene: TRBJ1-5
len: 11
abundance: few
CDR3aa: ASSRTSDQPQH

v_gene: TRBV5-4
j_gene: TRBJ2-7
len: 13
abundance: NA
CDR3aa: ASSFRLTDSYEQY

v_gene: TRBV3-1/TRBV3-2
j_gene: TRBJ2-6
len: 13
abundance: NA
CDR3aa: ASSQASSGANVLT

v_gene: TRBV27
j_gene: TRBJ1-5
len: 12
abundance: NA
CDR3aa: ASSLLSGHQPQH

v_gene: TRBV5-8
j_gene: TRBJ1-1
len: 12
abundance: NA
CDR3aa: ASSGWTGDTEAF

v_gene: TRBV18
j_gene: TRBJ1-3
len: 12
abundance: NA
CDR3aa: ASSSGQTGNTIY

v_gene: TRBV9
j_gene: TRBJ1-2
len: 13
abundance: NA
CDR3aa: ASSPKVSANYGYT

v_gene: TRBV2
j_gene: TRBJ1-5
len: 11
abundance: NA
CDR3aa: ASRESRGQPQH

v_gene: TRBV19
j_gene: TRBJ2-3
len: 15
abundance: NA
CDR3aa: ASSINIAGGPSDTQY

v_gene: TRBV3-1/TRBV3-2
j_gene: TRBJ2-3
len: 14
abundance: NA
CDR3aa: ASSLGWRGGTDTQY

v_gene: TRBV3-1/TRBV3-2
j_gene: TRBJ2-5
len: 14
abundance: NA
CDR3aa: ASSQEGTSGQKTQY

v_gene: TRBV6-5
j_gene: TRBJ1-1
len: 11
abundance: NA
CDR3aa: ASIPGANTEAF

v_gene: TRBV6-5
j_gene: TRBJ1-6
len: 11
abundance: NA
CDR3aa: ASSSTYNSPLH

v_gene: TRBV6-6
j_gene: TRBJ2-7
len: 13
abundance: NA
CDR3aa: ASSYADRVRNEQY

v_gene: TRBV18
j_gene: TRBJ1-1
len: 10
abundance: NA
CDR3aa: ASSPLEDEAF

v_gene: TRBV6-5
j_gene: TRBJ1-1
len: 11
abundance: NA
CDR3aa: ASKTRGVVEAF

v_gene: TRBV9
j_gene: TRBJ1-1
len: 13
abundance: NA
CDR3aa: ASTHRDNQATEAF

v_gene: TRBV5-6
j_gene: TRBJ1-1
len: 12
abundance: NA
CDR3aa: ASSLRGRNTEAF

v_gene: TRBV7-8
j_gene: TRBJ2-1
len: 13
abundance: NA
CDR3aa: ASRSGQGARNEQF

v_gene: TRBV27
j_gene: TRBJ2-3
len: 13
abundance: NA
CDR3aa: ASSIGGGLTDTQY

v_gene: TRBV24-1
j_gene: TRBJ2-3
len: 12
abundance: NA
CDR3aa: ATRGQGAGDTQY

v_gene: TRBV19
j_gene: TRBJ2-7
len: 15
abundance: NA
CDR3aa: ASSDLSGVAGAHEQY

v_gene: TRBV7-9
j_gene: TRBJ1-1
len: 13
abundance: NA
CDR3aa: ASSSTRTGDTEAF

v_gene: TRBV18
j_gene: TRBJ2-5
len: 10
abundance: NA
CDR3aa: ASSPMQETQY

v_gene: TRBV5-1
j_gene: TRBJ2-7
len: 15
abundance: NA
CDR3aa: ASSLSISAAAGHEQY

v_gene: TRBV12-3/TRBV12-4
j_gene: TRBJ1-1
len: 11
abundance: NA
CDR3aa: ASSRDRGTEAF

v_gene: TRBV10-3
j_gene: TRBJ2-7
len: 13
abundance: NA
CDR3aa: AISSSQGARYEQY

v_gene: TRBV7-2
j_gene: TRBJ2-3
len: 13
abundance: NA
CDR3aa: ASSFREPSTDTQY

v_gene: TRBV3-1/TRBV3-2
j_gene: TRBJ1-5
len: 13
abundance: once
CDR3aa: ASSQVPGSNQPQH

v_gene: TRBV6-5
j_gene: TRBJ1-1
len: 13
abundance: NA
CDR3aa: ASRGPGTGFEEAF

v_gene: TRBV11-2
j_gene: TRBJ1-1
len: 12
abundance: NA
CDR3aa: ASSSPPGNTEAF

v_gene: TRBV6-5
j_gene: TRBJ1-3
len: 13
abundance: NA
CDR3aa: ASSRGGGSGNTIY

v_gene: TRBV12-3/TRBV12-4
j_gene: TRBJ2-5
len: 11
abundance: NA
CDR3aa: ASGNRGLETQY

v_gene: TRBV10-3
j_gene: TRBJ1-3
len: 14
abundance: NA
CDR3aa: AISPSLAYSGNTIY

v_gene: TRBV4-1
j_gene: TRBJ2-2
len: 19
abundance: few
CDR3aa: ASSQHPTLAGGPTGTGELF

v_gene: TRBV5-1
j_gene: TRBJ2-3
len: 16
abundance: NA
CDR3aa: ASSLEPSGVRSTDTQY

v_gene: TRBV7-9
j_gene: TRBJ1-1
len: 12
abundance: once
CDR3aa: ASTQDSLNTEAF

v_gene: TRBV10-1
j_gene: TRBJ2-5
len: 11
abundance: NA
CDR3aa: ASSQGTQETQY

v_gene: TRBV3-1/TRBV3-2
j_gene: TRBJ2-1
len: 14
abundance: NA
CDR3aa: ASSQDSSPAGNEQF

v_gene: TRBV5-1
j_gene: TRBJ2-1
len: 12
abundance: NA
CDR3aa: ASKETSGGARLF

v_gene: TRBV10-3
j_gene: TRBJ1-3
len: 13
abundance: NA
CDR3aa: ATYRGPFSGNTIY

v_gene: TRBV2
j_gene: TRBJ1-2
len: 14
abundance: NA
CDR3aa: ASSGYDRVLSYGYT

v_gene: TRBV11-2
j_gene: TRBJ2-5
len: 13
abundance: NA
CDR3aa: ASSLDRGTRETQY

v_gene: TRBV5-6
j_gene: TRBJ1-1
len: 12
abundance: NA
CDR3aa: ASSTQGAGTEAF

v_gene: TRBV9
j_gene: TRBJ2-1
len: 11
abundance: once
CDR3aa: ASSVGTSDEQF

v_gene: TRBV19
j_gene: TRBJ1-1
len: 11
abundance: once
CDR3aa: ASRRTGETEAF